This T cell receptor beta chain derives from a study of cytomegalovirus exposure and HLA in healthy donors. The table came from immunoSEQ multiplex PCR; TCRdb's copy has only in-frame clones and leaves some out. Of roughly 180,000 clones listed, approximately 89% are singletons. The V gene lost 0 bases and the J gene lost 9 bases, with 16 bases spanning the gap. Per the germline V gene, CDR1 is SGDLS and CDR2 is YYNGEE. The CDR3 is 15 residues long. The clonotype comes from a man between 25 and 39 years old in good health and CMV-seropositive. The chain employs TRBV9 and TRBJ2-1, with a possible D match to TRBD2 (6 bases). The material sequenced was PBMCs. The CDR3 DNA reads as TGTGCCAGCAGCGTAGCCCCGGGAGCTCCCAGTGAGCAGTTCTTC. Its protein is CASSVAPGAPSEQFF.